Sequencing of this T cell receptor beta chain was carried out in a study of monozygotic twins with inflammatory bowel disease. General observations from the study: Concordant and discordant twins showed no difference in repertoire similarity, possibly from limited power.

Points on this clonotype: Its antigen is not identified.

This CDR3 comprises 16 residues. Germline values: CDR1 MNHNS, CDR2 SASEGT. After re-calling the 5' RACE reads, TCRdb lists one entry per CDR3 protein, DNA absent. This table holds some 330,000 distinct CDR3 sequences. This receptor was taken from a human donor with ulcerative colitis or Crohn's disease, or a healthy co-twin of an affected twin (not recorded which). The material sequenced was blood. The rearrangement uses TRBV6-1 and TRBJ2-2; TCRdb's assignment of TRBD1 cannot be checked, as there is no DNA. The chain's CDR3 is CASRGGWGQGSGELFF.